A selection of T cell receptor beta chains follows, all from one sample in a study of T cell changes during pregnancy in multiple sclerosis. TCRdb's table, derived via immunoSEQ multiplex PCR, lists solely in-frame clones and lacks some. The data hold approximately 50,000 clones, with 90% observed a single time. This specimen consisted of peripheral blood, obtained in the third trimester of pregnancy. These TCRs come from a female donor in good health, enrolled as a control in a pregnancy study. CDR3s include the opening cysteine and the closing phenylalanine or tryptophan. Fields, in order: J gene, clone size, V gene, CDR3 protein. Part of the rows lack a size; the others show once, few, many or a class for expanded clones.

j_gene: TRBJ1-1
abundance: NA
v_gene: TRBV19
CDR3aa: CASSNGVMNTEAFF

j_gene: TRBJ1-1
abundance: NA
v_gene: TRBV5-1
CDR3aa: CASSWGGQGNGEAFF

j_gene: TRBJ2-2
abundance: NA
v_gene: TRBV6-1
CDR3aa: CASSEREGDGELFF

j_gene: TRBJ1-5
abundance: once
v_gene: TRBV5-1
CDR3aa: CASSFGGGEDQPQHF

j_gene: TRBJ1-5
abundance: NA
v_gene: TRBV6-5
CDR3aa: CASSPTQGNQPQHF

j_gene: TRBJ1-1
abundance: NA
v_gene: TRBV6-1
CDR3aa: CASWGRLNTEAFF

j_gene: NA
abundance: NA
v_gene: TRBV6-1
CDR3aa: CASSQIAAGSYEQYF

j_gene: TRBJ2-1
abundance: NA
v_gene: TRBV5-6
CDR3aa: CASSLTGIYNEQFF

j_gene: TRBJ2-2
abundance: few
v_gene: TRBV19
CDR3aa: CASSIDPGLVSGELFF

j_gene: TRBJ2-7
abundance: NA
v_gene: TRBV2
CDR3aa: CASSEIPNASSYEQYF